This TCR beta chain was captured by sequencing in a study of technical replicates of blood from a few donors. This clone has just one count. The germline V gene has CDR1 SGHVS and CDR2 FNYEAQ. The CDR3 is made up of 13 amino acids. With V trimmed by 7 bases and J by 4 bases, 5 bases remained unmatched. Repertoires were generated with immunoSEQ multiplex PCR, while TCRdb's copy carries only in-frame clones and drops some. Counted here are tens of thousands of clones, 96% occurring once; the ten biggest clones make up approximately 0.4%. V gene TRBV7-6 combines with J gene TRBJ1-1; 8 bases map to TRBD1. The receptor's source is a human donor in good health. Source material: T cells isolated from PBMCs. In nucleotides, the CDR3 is TGTGCCAGCACTCCAGGGGGCCCCACTGAAGCTTTCTTT. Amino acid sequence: CASTPGGPTEAFF.